The following is a T cell receptor (beta chain) sequence with its context. These data originate in a study of blood T cell repertoires in COVID-19. Looking at the study overall: COVID-19 samples, acute and convalescent, were from the United States, Italy and Spain. The analysed material was cDNA or gDNA that came from T cells, B-cell-depleted T cells, or PBMCs.

As handled by the study authors: For nucleated cells, counts were estimated from reference gene primer amplification. Libraries were prepared by immunoSEQ multiplex PCR; TCRdb keeps only in-frame clonotypes and omits some of them. V and J calls and clone size are copied from that table; D and trimming were computed from the DNA. The data show just over 70,000 clones, around nine tenths seen once. This CDR3 region has 15 residues. CDR1 is SGHAT, CDR2 FQNNGV, per germline. Trimming took 4 bases from V and 7 from J, leaving 16 bases between them. The chain combines TRBV11-2 with TRBJ1-4; maybe TRBD1 (6 bases). Sequences were obtained from peripheral blood. The TCR comes from a human donor in a cohort sampled during active COVID-19. The CDR3 coding sequence is TGTGCCAGCAGCTATGGGAGGGGGGCGAGTGAAAAACTGTTTTTT. Residues: CASSYGRGASEKLFF.